A single sample is the source of the 24 T cell receptor beta chains below, sequenced in a study of vaccination and CD4 T cells after COVID-19. Sequencing of DNA taken from cultured CD4+ T cells relied on the Oncomine TCR Beta short-read assay. MiXCR, run by TCRdb on the PCR reads, gives a single entry per CDR3 protein. The sample contains approximately 2,800 distinct CDR3 sequences, 77% of which appear only once. As to treatment: approximately 9-day PBMC culture with coronavirus spike peptide pools or control peptides (ViraFEST assay). Their target antigens are unknown. Sequencing input: CD4+ T cells from blood, cultured in vitro. All receptors derive from a human donor who had recovered from COVID-19.

The CDR3 is CASSSTRDGNLFTF. CDR3 bases: TGTGCCAGCAGCTCCACTCGGGACGGGAACCTCTTTACCTTC. V and J are TRBV28 and TRBJ1-2; tentative D call: TRBD1 (5 bases). The CDR3 sequence is 14 residues long. CDR1 and CDR2 from the germline V gene are MDHEN and SYDVKM. The V gene lost 6 bases and the J gene lost 14 bases, with 25 bases spanning the gap.

The chain combines TRBV6-1 with TRBJ2-5; no definite D call. The CDR3 is 13 residues long. Germline values: CDR1 MNHNS, CDR2 SASEGT. Trimming removed 9 bases from V and 4 bases from J, with 15 bases in between. The CDR3 loop is CASCRVPGETQYF. In DNA, the CDR3 is TGTGCCAGTTGTCGGGTCCCCGGAGAGACCCAGTACTTC.

CDR3 DNA: TGTGCCATCAGTGATGGGGGGGCCTATGGCTACACCTTC. This translates into CAISDGGAYGYTF. V usage is TRBV10-3 and J usage is TRBJ1-2, with D possibly being TRBD1 (6 bases). Trimming removed 3 bases from V and 4 bases from J, with 9 bases in between. Looked up from germline, CDR1 is ENHRY and CDR2 is SYGVKD. The CDR3 has 13 amino acids.

This clonotype appeared once. The V call is TRBV6-9, the J call TRBJ1-5; 7 nucleotides match TRBD1. Germline CDR1 reads MNHGY; CDR2 reads SVAAGI. The ends lost 6 bases at V and 4 bases at J; junction bases unmatched: 6. The CDR3 is 14 residues long. In DNA form, the CDR3 reads TGTGCCAGCAGGGAGACAGGGTGGAATCAGCCCCAGCATTTT. Protein product: CASRETGWNQPQHF.

The V gene is TRBV25-1, the J gene TRBJ1-5; 9 bases agree with TRBD1. Germline values: CDR1 MGHDK, CDR2 SYGVNS. The CDR3 has 13 amino acids. Trimming at V came to 6 bases and at J to 4 bases, leaving 1 base not matched to a gene. DNA for the CDR3: TGTGCCAGCAGCGGACAGGGGAATCAGCCCCAGCATTTT. Amino acid sequence: CASSGQGNQPQHF.

V usage is TRBV6-1 and J usage is TRBJ1-2; 7 bases fit TRBD1. The V gene end was trimmed by 5 bases and the J gene end by 4 bases; junction bases not matched to a gene: 10. CDR3 length: 15 amino acids. Germline CDR1 reads MNHNS; CDR2 reads SASEGT. CDR3 sequence: CASSPRQGSLYGYTF. The CDR3 nucleotides are TGTGCCAGCAGTCCCCGACAGGGATCCCTCTATGGCTACACCTTC.

The chain combines TRBV20-1 with TRBJ2-7, with D perhaps matching TRBD2 (6 bases). Trimming stripped 0 bases from V and 2 bases from J, with 20 bases between. Germline assignment: CDR1 DFQATT and CDR2 SNEGSKA (reference sequence). The CDR3 loop spans 17 amino acids. The CDR3 region has the DNA TGCAGTGCTAGAGATCGGGGAGGCGTATATCAGCCCTACGAGCAGTACTTC. It encodes CSARDRGGVYQPYEQYF.

This clonotype has more than one count but fewer than ten. This chain links TRBV27 with TRBJ1-5; 8 positions agree with TRBD1. Germline V CDR1 and CDR2: MNHEY, SMNVEV (reference sequence). Losses at the gene ends were 5 bases for V and 6 bases for J; bases not matched to a gene: 12. The CDR3 consists of 16 residues. The CDR3 sequence is CASSPYPGQAGQPQHF. The CDR3 DNA is TGTGCCAGCAGTCCTTATCCGGGACAGGCCGGTCAGCCCCAGCATTTT.

This clonotype was picked up one time. The gene calls are TRBV6-5 and TRBJ1-4; TRBD1 matches at 8 bases. V dropped 0 bases and J dropped 7; count of bases not matched to a gene: 4. The CDR3 contains 15 residues. The germline gives CDR1 MNHEY, CDR2 SVGAGI. In DNA, the CDR3 is TGTGCCAGCAGTTACTCGCGACAGGGGAGTGAAAAACTGTTTTTT. Protein sequence: CASSYSRQGSEKLFF.

This chain connects TRBV20-1 to TRBJ1-2; D possibly corresponds to TRBD1 (6 bases). CDR1 is DFQATT, CDR2 SNEGSKA, per germline (reference sequence). CDR3 length equals 16 residues. Trimming cost V 1 base and J 7 bases, with 22 bases left between them. The chain's CDR3 is CSARVNMVWGLGGYTF. DNA of the CDR3: TGCAGTGCTAGAGTTAATATGGTTTGGGGGCTGGGTGGCTACACCTTC.

The table lists this clonotype with a count of one. DNA of the CDR3: TGTGCCAGCCTTCCCACACGTCAGGGTACCTATGGCTACACCTTC. Translation gives CASLPTRQGTYGYTF. The chain combines TRBV6-1 with TRBJ1-2, with D perhaps matching TRBD1 (5 bases). The CDR3 has 15 residues. V lost 8 bases, J lost 4 bases, and 20 bases lay in between. Looked up from germline, CDR1 is MNHNS and CDR2 is SASEGT.

The rearrangement joins TRBV20-1 to TRBJ1-5; perhaps TRBD1 as D (5 bases). Germline V gene sequence: CDR1 DFQATT, CDR2 SNEGSKA (reference sequence). This CDR3 spans 16 amino acids. Trimming left V 0 bases short and J 3 bases short, with 15 bases between. The CDR3 region is CSARDRGGTINQPQHF. In DNA, the CDR3 is TGCAGTGCTAGAGATCGGGGAGGGACGATCAATCAGCCCCAGCATTTT.

This clonotype was detected only a few times. The chain has TRBV20-1 and TRBJ2-7, with a possible D match to TRBD2 (5 bases). Germline-derived CDR1 and CDR2 are DFQATT and SNEGSKA (reference sequence). V was trimmed by 1 base and J by 7 bases, leaving 8 bases between them. There are 11 residues in the CDR3. The CDR3 reads CSARAGSEQYF. The CDR3 region has the DNA TGCAGTGCTAGAGCGGGGTCGGAGCAGTACTTC.

V is TRBV20-1 and J is TRBJ1-5; D remains unclear. The CDR3 runs 13 residues. V gave up 4 bases and J gave up 4 bases, with 11 bases separating them. CDR1 DFQATT and CDR2 SNEGSKA come from the germline V gene (reference sequence). In DNA form, the CDR3 reads TGCAGTGCTATGGCGGCGACGAATCAGCCCCAGCATTTT. This gives the protein CSAMAATNQPQHF.

This chain links TRBV2 with TRBJ1-5, with D perhaps TRBD1 (5 bases). The V end was cut by 1 base, the J end by 1 base, with 17 bases between. Germline V lookup: CDR1 SNHLY, CDR2 FYNNEI. The CDR3 has 18 residues. The CDR3 spells CASSEGVRLGGSNQPQHF. The CDR3 nucleotides read TGTGCCAGCAGTGAAGGGGTCCGCCTGGGGGGGAGCAATCAGCCCCAGCATTTT.

The chain links TRBV20-1 to TRBJ1-1; D is unresolved. V dropped 6 bases and J dropped 1 base, with 3 bases sitting between them. The germline CDR1 and CDR2 sequences are DFQATT and SNEGSKA (reference sequence). The CDR3 spans 10 residues. CDR3: CSAPNTEAFF. DNA of the CDR3: TGCAGTGCCCCGAACACTGAAGCTTTCTTT.

Only a few counts were recorded for this clonotype. The J gene is TRBJ1-2, the V gene TRBV2; D is unresolved. Trimming took 7 bases from V and 0 from J, leaving 6 bases between them. The CDR3 spans 12 residues. Germline values: CDR1 SNHLY, CDR2 FYNNEI. Here the CDR3 reads CASNRPNYGYTF. The DNA of the CDR3 is TGTGCCAGCAATCGACCTAACTATGGCTACACCTTC.

V is TRBV19 and J is TRBJ1-5; 7 bases are shared with TRBD1. The V gene's germline CDR1 is LNHDA and CDR2 SQIVND (reference sequence). J lost 2 bases, V lost 5 bases, and 12 bases had no gene match. The CDR3 totals 17 residues. CDR3 nucleotides: TGTGCCAGTAGTGAGGCAGGGGGAAGGAGAGGCAATCAGCCCCAGCATTTT. Protein product: CASSEAGGRRGNQPQHF.

The rearrangement links TRBV6-5 to TRBJ1-3; 9 positions match TRBD1. CDR1 MNHEY and CDR2 SVGAGI come from the germline V gene. With V trimmed by 2 bases and J by 2 bases, 4 bases remained unmatched. This CDR3 has 16 residues. The CDR3 coding sequence is TGTGCCAGCAGTTACCCGGGGACAGGGCCTGGAAACACCATATATTTT. Protein: CASSYPGTGPGNTIYF.

This clonotype was found a few times. The chain recombines TRBV6-1 with TRBJ1-1, with a weak D call TRBD1 (5 bases). Germline assignment: CDR1 MNHNS and CDR2 SASEGT. The length of the CDR3 is 17 residues. Trimming shortened V by 1 base and J by 1 base, and 16 bases separated the two germline ends. CDR3 nucleotide sequence: TGTGCCAGCAGTGAAGACCCGCAGGGAAGTTGGAACACTGAAGCTTTCTTT. This gives the protein CASSEDPQGSWNTEAFF.

The genes are TRBV6-5 and TRBJ1-2; D gene ambiguous. The V and J ends lost 2 bases and 2 bases respectively, with 6 bases between them. There are 13 residues in the CDR3. The V gene's germline CDR1 is MNHEY and CDR2 SVGAGI. CDR3 residues: CASSYGQNYGYTF. CDR3 nucleotides: TGTGCCAGCAGTTACGGGCAGAACTATGGCTACACCTTC.

The rearrangement links TRBV5-8 to TRBJ1-6, with 8 nucleotides matching TRBD1. This CDR3 region has 17 residues. Germline trimming cut 6 bases from V and 0 bases from J; bases unmatched to any gene: 8. The V gene's germline CDR1 is SGHTS and CDR2 YDEGEE. CDR3 region: CASTHRDRSSYNSPLHF. The DNA of the CDR3 is TGTGCCAGCACACACCGGGACAGGAGCTCCTATAATTCACCCCTCCACTTT.

The chain has TRBV20-1 and TRBJ1-2, with D possibly matching TRBD1 (5 bases). CDR1 is DFQATT, CDR2 SNEGSKA, per germline (reference sequence). CDR3 length equals 12 residues. The V end lost 2 bases, the J end lost 8 bases, and 12 bases lay between the germline ends. CDR3 coding DNA: TGCAGTGCTAGAAGCCTGGGGACGGGCTACACCTTC. This codes for CSARSLGTGYTF.

This chain connects TRBV10-3 to TRBJ2-2; D is unclear. V gave up 5 bases and J gave up 4 bases, with 17 bases separating them. This CDR3 region has 16 residues. From germline, CDR1 is ENHRY and CDR2 SYGVKD. The CDR3 DNA follows: TGTGCCATCAGTCCCGACTCCTGGGGTACCACCGGGGAGCTGTTTTTT. This sequence encodes CAISPDSWGTTGELFF.